One T cell receptor beta chain is described in this entry. Between the trimmed V and J ends, which lost 5 bases and 0 bases, there was a span of 12 bases. This CDR3 is built from 14 residues. CDR1 is SGHRS, CDR2 YFSETQ, per germline. This entry is derived from a study of cytomegalovirus exposure and HLA in healthy donors. PCR was performed using 60 Vbeta and 13 Jbeta primers. Data came from immunoSEQ multiplex PCR; TCRdb stores just in-frame clones and leaves some out. The table shows about 150,000 clones, with around 85% occurring only once. This receptor was identified in a woman in her thirties in good health and CMV-seronegative. Sequencing input: PBMCs. The gene calls are TRBV5-1 and TRBJ2-7; TRBD1 might be the D (5 bases). For the CDR3, the DNA is TGCGCCAGCAGATGGGGCTTAAGCTCCTACGAGCAGTACTTC. It is translated as CASRWGLSSYEQYF.